This TCR beta chain came from a study of technical replicates of blood from a handful of donors. Sequenced by immunoSEQ multiplex PCR; TCRdb stores in-frame clones only, minus some. The data show about 79,000 clones, approximately 94% seen once. The V and J ends lost 8 bases and 2 bases, in that order; junction bases with no gene match: 3. This CDR3 spans 13 amino acids. Germline V gene sequence: CDR1 MGHDK, CDR2 SYGVNS. Source material: T cells isolated from PBMCs. The chain recombines TRBV25-1 with TRBJ2-7; TRBD2 matches 10 bases. The TCR comes from a human donor in good health. The CDR3 bases are TGTGCCAGCGGAGCGGGGGGGACCTACGAGCAGTACTTC. It is translated as CASGAGGTYEQYF.